This TCR beta chain was obtained from a study of blood T cell repertoires in COVID-19. The wider study: In each case, the material was cDNA or gDNA derived from T cells, B-cell-depleted T cells, or PBMCs.

The CDR3 has 12 residues. V gave up 7 bases and J gave up 4 bases, with 10 bases separating them. The germline gives CDR1 WSHSY, CDR2 SAAADI. Sequencing used immunoSEQ multiplex PCR; TCRdb keeps in-frame clones, though not all of them. The profile shows under 10,000 clones, 75% to 95% of them singletons. Sequences were obtained from peripheral blood. The chain combines TRBV10-2 with TRBJ1-2; D is unresolved. This TCR was recovered from a woman in her forties or fifties with active COVID-19. CDR3 protein: CASMRDSYGYTF. In DNA, the CDR3 is TGCGCCAGCATGAGGGATAGCTATGGCTACACCTTC.